One sample yielded the 11 T cell receptor beta chains listed below, sequenced in a study of cytomegalovirus exposure and HLA in healthy donors. The PCR had 60 Vbeta and 13 Jbeta primers. Sequenced by immunoSEQ multiplex PCR; TCRdb stores in-frame clones only, minus some. The data contain about 170,000 clones, around 80% of them seen just once; the ten biggest clones take up about 4.3%. The sequenced sample was PBMCs. The receptors stem from a woman aged 45 to 65 in good health and CMV-seropositive.

The chain employs TRBV19 and TRBJ1-4, with D possibly TRBD1 on 6 matching bases. The germline V gene has CDR1 LNHDA and CDR2 SQIVND (reference sequence). The CDR3 length is 14 residues. V was pared by 1 base and J by 8 bases, with 11 bases between. CDR3 sequence reads: CASSIGTGNEKLFF. The CDR3 nucleotides read TGTGCCAGTAGTATAGGAACAGGGAACGAAAAACTGTTTTTT.

This clone was recorded once. CDR3 in DNA: TGTGCCAGCAGCCGGGGGGAAGGTTGGACCCAGTACTTC. This gives the protein CASSRGEGWTQYF. The genes are TRBV7-2 and TRBJ2-5, with 7 bases fitting TRBD2. The ends lost 5 bases at V and 7 bases at J; junction bases unmatched: 7. CDR3 size: 13 residues. Germline V lookup: CDR1 SGHTA, CDR2 FQGNSA.

The V gene is TRBV19, the J gene TRBJ2-7; 9 bases are shared with TRBD2. CDR1 and CDR2 (germline): LNHDA, SQIVND (reference sequence). V lost 1 base, J lost 6 bases, and 4 bases stayed unmatched. This CDR3 contains 14 residues. CDR3 bases: TGTGCCAGTAGTATAGGCGGGAGGGCCCCCGAGCAGTACTTC. Protein: CASSIGGRAPEQYF.

J is TRBJ2-5 and V is TRBV11-2; D might be TRBD1 (5 bases). The CDR3 loop spans 13 amino acids. V was shortened by 2 bases and J by 5 bases, with 9 bases between the two germline ends. The germline V gene has CDR1 SGHAT and CDR2 FQNNGV. The chain's CDR3 is CASSLQGSETQYF. CDR3 coding DNA: TGTGCCAGCAGCTTACAGGGTAGTGAGACCCAGTACTTC. Combining the CDR3 with reference TRBV11-2 and TRBJ2-5 gives the whole variable domain EAGVAQSPRYKIIEKRQSVAFWCNPISGHATLYWYQQILGQGPKLLIQFQNNGVVDDSQLPKDRFSAERLKGVDSTLKIQPAKLEDSAVYLCASSLQGSETQYFGPGTRLLVL.

This clone appeared a single time. This chain uses TRBV7-8 with TRBJ2-7; D not certain. This CDR3 spans 14 amino acids. Germline V lookup: CDR1 SGHVS, CDR2 FQNEAQ. V lost 5 bases, J lost 6 bases, and 17 bases lay in between. The CDR3, as DNA: TGTGCCAGCAGCCCGGTCTCTATTTATGGCGAGCAGTACTTC. Its protein is CASSPVSIYGEQYF.

The genes are TRBV6-4 and TRBJ2-3, with 10 bases matching TRBD2. The germline gives CDR1 MRHNA, CDR2 SNTAGT. The CDR3 loop spans 16 amino acids. V lost 7 bases to trimming and J lost 2 bases; unmatched junction nucleotides: 9. CDR3 nucleotide sequence: TGTGCCAGCAATATTCTAGCGGGGGCCCCCACAGATACGCAGTATTTT. Translating it yields CASNILAGAPTDTQYF.

The rearrangement joins TRBV6-6 to TRBJ2-1; TRBD2 might be the D (5 bases). The CDR3 is 14 residues long. From germline, CDR1 is MNHNY and CDR2 SVGAGI (reference sequence). V lost 5 bases and J lost 2, with 10 bases in between. In DNA, the CDR3 is TGTGCCAGCAGTCTAAGCGGAACCTACAATGAGCAGTTCTTC. Protein product: CASSLSGTYNEQFF.

The chain joins TRBV25-1 to TRBJ2-5, with D perhaps matching TRBD1 (6 bases). CDR3 length equals 14 residues. CDR1 and CDR2 from the germline V gene are MGHDK and SYGVNS. Trimming left V 3 bases short and J 4 bases short, with 12 bases between. The CDR3 region has the DNA TGTGCCAGCAGTGACCGGGCCAGGGGAGAGACCCAGTACTTC. This codes for CASSDRARGETQYF.

The rearrangement uses TRBV11-2 and TRBJ1-5; D is ambiguous. Trimming pared 9 bases from V and 4 bases from J, leaving 4 bases between. The CDR3 extends over 10 amino acids. Germline-derived CDR1 and CDR2 are SGHAT and FQNNGV. CDR3 sequence (DNA): TGTGCCAGACAAAATCAGCCCCAGCATTTT. This encodes CARQNQPQHF.

This chain joins TRBV11-1 and TRBJ2-3, with 7 bases lining up with TRBD2. Germline CDR1 and CDR2: SGHAT and FQDESV (reference sequence). Losses at the gene ends were 1 base for V and 3 bases for J; bases not matched to a gene: 10. The CDR3 covers 17 residues. The CDR3 nucleotides read TGTGCCAGCAGCTTAGGGTCGGGAGGCCGGGGGACAGATACGCAGTATTTT. Amino acid sequence: CASSLGSGGRGTDTQYF.

This clone was counted a single time. The V gene is TRBV5-6, the J gene TRBJ2-3; D not resolved. Deletions cut 1 base from V and 1 base from J, with 4 bases between. The CDR3 covers 13 residues. The germline CDR1 and CDR2 sequences are SGHDT and YYEEEE. The CDR3 DNA reads TGTGCCAGCAGCTTGACGGGCACAGATACGCAGTATTTT. It encodes CASSLTGTDTQYF. Combining the CDR3 with reference TRBV5-6 and TRBJ2-3 gives the whole variable domain DAGVTQSPTHLIKTRGQQVTLRCSPKSGHDTVSWYQQALGQGPQFIFQYYEEEERQRGNFPDRFSGHQFPNYSSELNVNALLLGDSALYLCASSLTGTDTQYFGPGTRLTVL.